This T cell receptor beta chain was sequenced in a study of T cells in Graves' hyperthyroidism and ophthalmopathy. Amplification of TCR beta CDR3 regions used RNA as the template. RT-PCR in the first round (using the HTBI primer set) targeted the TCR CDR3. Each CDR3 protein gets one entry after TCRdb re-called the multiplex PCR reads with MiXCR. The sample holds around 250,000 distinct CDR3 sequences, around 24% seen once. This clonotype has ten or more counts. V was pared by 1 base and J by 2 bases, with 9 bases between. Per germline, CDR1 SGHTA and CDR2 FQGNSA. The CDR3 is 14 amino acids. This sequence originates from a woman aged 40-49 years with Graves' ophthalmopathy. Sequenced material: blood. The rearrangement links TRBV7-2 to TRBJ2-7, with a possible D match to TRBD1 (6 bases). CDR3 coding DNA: TGTGCCAGCAGCTTAGATCGGACAGCCTACGAGCAGTACTTC. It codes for CASSLDRTAYEQYF.